The rows below give T cell receptor beta chains drawn from one sample of a study of cytomegalovirus exposure and HLA in healthy donors. The repertoire was sequenced with immunoSEQ multiplex PCR; TCRdb's copy has only in-frame clones and lacks some. Altogether under 110,000 clones are present, about 70% being singletons, with the ten largest covering about 2.8%. The sequencing input was PBMCs. These receptors were taken from a female donor in good health and CMV-seronegative. CDR3s include the opening cysteine and the closing phenylalanine or tryptophan. The order of the fields is clone size, V gene, J gene, D gene, CDR3 protein, CDR3 DNA. A D gene is named only where the DNA matches it firmly. Clone size is stated in some rows and not others, as once, few, many or a class when expanded.

size: .; V: TRBV29-1; J: TRBJ2-7; D: .; CDR3: CSVEGGGGYEQYF; DNA: TGCAGCGTTGAAGGGGGAGGGGGCTACGAGCAGTACTTC
size: .; V: TRBV5-4; J: TRBJ2-5; D: TRBD1; CDR3: CASSSEQGFGTQYF; DNA: TGTGCCAGCAGCTCGGAACAGGGGTTCGGGACCCAGTACTTC
size: .; V: TRBV11-3; J: TRBJ2-3; D: .; CDR3: CASSLYDKGTDTQYF; DNA: TGTGCCAGCAGCTTATACGACAAGGGGACAGATACGCAGTATTTT
size: .; V: TRBV9; J: TRBJ2-7; D: .; CDR3: CASSTGAGYEQYF; DNA: TGTGCCAGCAGCACAGGTGCCGGGTACGAGCAGTACTTC
size: .; V: TRBV6-5; J: TRBJ2-2; D: .; CDR3: CASSYSRRMNTGELFF; DNA: TGTGCCAGCAGTTACTCTAGGCGGATGAACACCGGGGAGCTGTTTTTT
size: .; V: TRBV7-9; J: TRBJ2-7; D: TRBD2; CDR3: CASSYGSGRDEQYF; DNA: TGTGCCAGCAGCTACGGGAGCGGGAGGGACGAGCAGTACTTC
size: .; V: TRBV18; J: TRBJ2-1; D: .; CDR3: CASSPPLNEQFF; DNA: TGTGCCAGCTCACCCCCCCTGAATGAGCAGTTCTTC
size: .; V: TRBV7-8; J: TRBJ2-2; D: TRBD2; CDR3: CASSLASGSLPGELFF; DNA: TGTGCCAGCAGCTTAGCAAGCGGGAGTTTGCCCGGGGAGCTGTTTTTT
size: .; V: TRBV28; J: TRBJ2-3; D: TRBD2; CDR3: CASSLASTSVRTQYF; DNA: TGTGCCAGCAGTTTAGCATCCACTAGCGTGAGGACGCAGTATTTT
size: few; V: TRBV15; J: TRBJ2-5; D: .; CDR3: CATSIRAGSQETQYF; DNA: TGTGCCACCAGCATAAGGGCAGGGTCCCAAGAGACCCAGTACTTC
size: .; V: TRBV15; J: TRBJ2-1; D: TRBD2; CDR3: CATSRQGSGKFNEQFF; DNA: TGTGCCACCAGCCGCCAGGGCAGCGGGAAATTCAATGAGCAGTTCTTC
size: .; V: TRBV7-9; J: TRBJ2-1; D: TRBD2; CDR3: CASRPTSGPFNEQFF; DNA: TGTGCCAGCAGACCAACTAGCGGGCCCTTCAATGAGCAGTTCTTC
size: .; V: TRBV27; J: TRBJ2-1; D: TRBD2; CDR3: CASTDGTSGFYNEQFF; DNA: TGTGCCAGCACGGACGGGACTAGCGGATTCTACAATGAGCAGTTCTTC
size: few; V: TRBV7-8; J: TRBJ1-3; D: TRBD1; CDR3: CASSLDGDRGNTIYF; DNA: TGTGCCAGCAGCTTAGACGGGGACAGAGGAAACACCATATATTTT
size: .; V: TRBV29-1; J: TRBJ2-7; D: TRBD2; CDR3: CSVPLAGDEQYF; DNA: TGCAGCGTGCCACTAGCGGGGGACGAGCAGTACTTC
size: .; V: TRBV5-1; J: TRBJ2-2; D: TRBD1; CDR3: CASSRTGDTGELFF; DNA: TGCGCCAGCAGCCGGACAGGGGACACCGGGGAGCTGTTTTTT
size: .; V: TRBV6-1; J: TRBJ2-7; D: .; CDR3: CASSEVLEDSYEQYF; DNA: TGTGCCAGCAGTGAAGTCCTAGAGGACTCCTACGAGCAGTACTTC
size: .; V: TRBV11-2; J: TRBJ1-2; D: TRBD1; CDR3: CASSILSGTGGGGYTF; DNA: TGTGCCAGCAGCATACTCAGCGGGACAGGGGGCGGGGGCTACACCTTC
size: .; V: TRBV21-1; J: TRBJ2-5; D: .; CDR3: CASSKRGASGRYTQETQYF; DNA: TGTGCCAGCAGCAAAAGAGGGGCTAGCGGGAGGTATACCCAAGAGACCCAGTACTTC
size: once; V: TRBV19; J: TRBJ1-1; D: .; CDR3: CASSLGLTEAFF; DNA: TGTGCCAGTAGTCTGGGGCTCACTGAAGCTTTCTTT
size: .; V: TRBV28; J: TRBJ2-2; D: TRBD2; CDR3: CASSLWTSGRAGTGELFF; DNA: TGTGCCAGCAGTTTGTGGACTAGCGGGAGGGCCGGCACCGGGGAGCTGTTTTTT
size: .; V: TRBV7-9; J: TRBJ1-1; D: .; CDR3: CASSLNTEAFF; DNA: TGTGCCAGCAGCCTCAACACTGAAGCTTTCTTT
size: few; V: TRBV7-9; J: TRBJ2-5; D: .; CDR3: CASSLAEYQETQYF; DNA: TGTGCCAGCAGCTTAGCGGAGTACCAAGAGACCCAGTACTTC
size: few; V: TRBV27; J: TRBJ1-1; D: .; CDR3: CASSPFGHFNTEAFF; DNA: TGTGCCAGCAGTCCCTTTGGACACTTTAACACTGAAGCTTTCTTT
size: .; V: TRBV30; J: TRBJ2-5; D: .; CDR3: CAWAVGLETQYF; DNA: TGTGCCTGGGCGGTAGGACTAGAGACCCAGTACTTC
size: few; V: TRBV7-2; J: TRBJ2-3; D: TRBD2; CDR3: CASSSRLAGRGGTDTQYF; DNA: TGTGCCAGCAGCTCCCGACTAGCGGGGAGGGGTGGCACAGATACGCAGTATTTT
size: .; V: TRBV6-5; J: TRBJ1-2; D: TRBD1; CDR3: CASSYGGKTGAGYTF; DNA: TGTGCCAGCAGTTACGGGGGGAAGACAGGGGCTGGCTACACCTTC
size: .; V: TRBV7-3; J: TRBJ1-1; D: .; CDR3: CASSSRRSNTEAFF; DNA: TGTGCCAGCAGCTCCCGCAGATCAAACACTGAAGCTTTCTTT
size: .; V: TRBV19; J: TRBJ1-3; D: .; CDR3: CASSPDRSSGNTIYF; DNA: TGTGCCAGTAGCCCAGACAGGAGCTCTGGAAACACCATATATTTT
size: few; V: TRBV10-1; J: TRBJ2-5; D: TRBD2; CDR3: CASSGGSGEQETQYF; DNA: TGCGCCAGCAGTGGAGGTAGCGGGGAACAAGAGACCCAGTACTTC
size: once; V: TRBV12-5; J: TRBJ1-2; D: TRBD1; CDR3: CASGEGQSLYGYTF; DNA: TGTGCTAGTGGGGAGGGACAGAGCCTATATGGCTACACCTTC
size: .; V: TRBV4-2; J: TRBJ2-7; D: .; CDR3: CASSQGQGGSYEQYF; DNA: TGTGCCAGCAGCCAAGGGCAGGGAGGATCCTACGAGCAGTACTTC
size: .; V: TRBV5-1; J: TRBJ1-3; D: .; CDR3: CASSPPRDSGNTIYF; DNA: TGCGCCAGCAGCCCCCCGCGGGACTCTGGAAACACCATATATTTT
size: .; V: TRBV5-1; J: TRBJ2-2; D: TRBD2; CDR3: CASSFSGRANTGELFF; DNA: TGCGCCAGCAGCTTTAGCGGGAGAGCGAACACCGGGGAGCTGTTTTTT
size: .; V: TRBV27; J: TRBJ2-1; D: .; CDR3: CASSPVRNNEQFF; DNA: TGTGCCAGCAGTCCAGTGAGGAACAATGAGCAGTTCTTC
size: once; V: TRBV6-1; J: TRBJ2-5; D: TRBD2; CDR3: CASKTSGKETQYF; DNA: TGTGCCAGCAAAACTAGCGGTAAAGAGACCCAGTACTTC
size: .; V: TRBV4-1; J: TRBJ1-1; D: .; CDR3: CASSQDPTAGGTEAFF; DNA: TGCGCCAGCAGCCAAGATCCCACCGCGGGGGGGACTGAAGCTTTCTTT
size: .; V: TRBV29-1; J: TRBJ1-1; D: .; CDR3: CSVAGGGEAFF; DNA: TGCAGCGTTGCTGGGGGAGGAGAAGCTTTCTTT
size: once; V: TRBV18; J: TRBJ2-7; D: .; CDR3: CASSPLPGSYEQYF; DNA: TGTGCCAGCTCACCACTTCCAGGGTCCTACGAGCAGTACTTC
size: few; V: TRBV7-6; J: TRBJ2-7; D: .; CDR3: CASSLGSQAGSYEQYF; DNA: TGTGCCAGCAGCTTAGGATCACAGGCCGGCTCCTACGAGCAGTACTTC
size: .; V: TRBV7-2; J: TRBJ1-2; D: .; CDR3: CASSFQALPGYTF; DNA: TGTGCCAGCAGCTTCCAGGCTCTTCCCGGCTACACCTTC
size: .; V: TRBV7-8; J: TRBJ2-1; D: TRBD2; CDR3: CASSLNAGGGSYNEQFF; DNA: TGTGCCAGCAGCTTGAACGCTGGGGGGGGCTCCTACAATGAGCAGTTCTTC